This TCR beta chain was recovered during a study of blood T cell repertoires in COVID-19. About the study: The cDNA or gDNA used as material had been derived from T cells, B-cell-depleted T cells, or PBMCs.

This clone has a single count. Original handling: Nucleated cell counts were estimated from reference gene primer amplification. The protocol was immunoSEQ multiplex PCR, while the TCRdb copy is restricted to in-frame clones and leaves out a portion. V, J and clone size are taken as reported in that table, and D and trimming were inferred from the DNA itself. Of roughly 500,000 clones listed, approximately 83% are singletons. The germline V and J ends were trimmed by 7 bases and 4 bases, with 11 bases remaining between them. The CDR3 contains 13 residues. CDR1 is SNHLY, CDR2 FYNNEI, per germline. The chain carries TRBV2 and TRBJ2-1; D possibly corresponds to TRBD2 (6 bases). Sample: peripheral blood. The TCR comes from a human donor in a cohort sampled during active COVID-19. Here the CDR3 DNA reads TGTGCCAGCACCGACGGGAGTTACAATGAGCAGTTCTTC. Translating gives CASTDGSYNEQFF.